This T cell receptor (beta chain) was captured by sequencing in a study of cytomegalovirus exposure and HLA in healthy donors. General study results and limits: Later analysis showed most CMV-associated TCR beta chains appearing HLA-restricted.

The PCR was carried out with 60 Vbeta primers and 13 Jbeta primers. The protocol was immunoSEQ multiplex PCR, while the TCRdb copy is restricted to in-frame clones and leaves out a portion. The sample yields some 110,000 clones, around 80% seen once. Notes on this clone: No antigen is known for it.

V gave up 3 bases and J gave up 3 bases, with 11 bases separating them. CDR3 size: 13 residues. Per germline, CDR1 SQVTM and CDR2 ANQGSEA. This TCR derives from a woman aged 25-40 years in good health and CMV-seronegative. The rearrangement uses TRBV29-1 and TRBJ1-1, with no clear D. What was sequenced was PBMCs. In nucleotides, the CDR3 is TGCAGCGTTGAGGGAAGGAGGGACACTGAAGCTTTCTTT. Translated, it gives CSVEGRRDTEAFF.